This TCR beta chain was recovered during a study of T cells after posttransplantation cyclophosphamide (dated by TCRdb to 2016 to 2017). Broadly, across the study: The study tracked T cell repertoire reconstitution by TRB sequencing after myeloablative bone marrow transplantation using posttransplantation cyclophosphamide as GVHD prophylaxis. Blood from all 35 or so PTCy patients who had 1-year posttransplant specimens underwent TRB sequencing. In 3 patients, up to about 3 additional blood samples taken between 2 and 5.2 years after transplant also underwent TRB sequencing, as did pretransplant blood from several patients. Antigen receptor sequencing was done on samples from over 30 PTCy-treated patients and from approximately 15 related bone marrow donors of those patients. Because TRA and TRB clonality were tightly correlated in fewer than ten samples, subsequent TCR analyses were focused on TRB only. Public TRB sequences were searched against a database of over 3,500 sequences associated with responses to pathogens, tumor antigens, self-antigens and alloantigens.

Study-wide findings and limitations: Donor-recipient similarity was low at 1-2 months but increased during the first year, and donor CD8+ memory clones often dominated later blood repertoires. Across the 45 or so patients, TRB clonality was highly associated with recipient CMV seropositivity and CMV reactivation, and diversity with PTCy was similar to that in the CNI/methotrexate controls. The TRB repertoires of T cells infiltrating skin or GI tract showed only limited overlap with the TRB repertoires of T cells in blood.

On the day of marrow donation, related bone marrow donors gave peripheral blood samples. Peripheral blood and bone marrow mononuclear cells were isolated by Ficoll-Hypaque density centrifugation and cryopreserved. Cut back by 4 bases and 5 bases, the V and J ends lie 10 bases apart. The germline V gene yields SGHVS for CDR1 and FNYEAQ for CDR2. CDR3 length: 13 amino acids, cysteine to phenylalanine. Only the CDR3 part of the read is kept: 39 bases, read in frame from the first base. This clone was counted ten times or more. This receptor's antigen is unknown. The record has no base qualities; no much larger clone is one base away. TRB sequencing was run on genomic DNA with either the immunoSEQ assay at survey resolution or the hsTCRB kit. Processing in the source paper ran as follows. The immunoSEQ software was used for initial read processing, and the LymphoSeq R package was used for repertoire analyses. Clonality was computed as 1 minus normalized Shannon entropy, and a Gini coefficient was also calculated for each TRB dataset. Phenotypes of unsorted samples were inferred by mapping TRB sequences from sorted subsets of the recipient or donor onto the same recipient's unsorted samples. This immuneACCESS table, as held by TCRdb, lists in-frame sequences with V and J called but not all clones. Of the missing ones, under half trace to an unresolved V gene in checked studies; the others have no known cause. The DNA was the basis for D and trimming; V, J and clone size are from that table. The sample features about 38,000 clones, and none is a singleton. The ten largest clones take up 2% to 3% of the sample.

This TCR came from a man aged 45-60 years in good health, CMV-negative, and a related stem cell transplant donor. The sequence is built from TRBV7-6 and TRBJ2-3; TRBD2 is a weak D gene call, 5 bases matching. The source material was PBMCs. The nucleotide sequence reads TGTGCCAGCAGCTCCCGGGCGGGAGATACGCAGTATTTT. This gives the protein CASSSRAGDTQYF.